Below, one TCR beta chain is given with its context. This sample is part of a study of cytomegalovirus exposure and HLA in healthy donors. The germline gives CDR1 LGHNA, CDR2 YSLEER. V lost 0 bases, J lost 0 bases, and 6 bases lay in between. The CDR3 is 15 amino acids. With 60 Vbeta and 13 Jbeta primers, the PCR was carried out. The protocol was immunoSEQ multiplex PCR, while the TCRdb copy is restricted to in-frame clones and leaves out a portion. The data show about 200,000 clones, about three quarters seen once. The source material was PBMCs. This chain joins TRBV4-3 and TRBJ1-5; no definite D call. This TCR was sampled from a man aged 18-30 years in good health and CMV-seronegative. The CDR3 DNA is TGCGCCAGCAGCCAAGATCAGGATAGCAATCAGCCCCAGCATTTT. Translation: CASSQDQDSNQPQHF.